The clone carrying this T cell receptor beta chain was detected only a few times. The entry originates in a study of beta chain features in type 1 diabetes. The sequenced template was cDNA made from the entire isolated RNA. Using immunoSEQ multiplex PCR, the repertoire was profiled, and TCRdb retains in-frame clones only, with some absent. This table holds roughly 300,000 clones, around 7.6% found once. Trimming removed 6 bases at V and 4 bases at J, with 9 bases between. Germline CDR1 MNHNS, CDR2 SASEGT. CDR3 length: 12 residues. The source is a woman between 18 and 29 years old in good health. This chain joins TRBV6-1 and TRBJ1-2, with D possibly matching TRBD1 (6 bases). Sequencing was carried out using central memory CD4+ T cells from blood. DNA of the CDR3: TGTGCCAGCAGCGGACAGCTCTATGGCTACACCTTC. Translating gives CASSGQLYGYTF.